A selection of T cell receptor beta chains follows, all from one sample in a study of T cell responses to AZD1222 COVID-19 vaccine. Measured with immunoSEQ multiplex PCR; TCRdb has only the in-frame clones, and not every one. The sample yields more than 150,000 clones, more than 85% seen once. The source material was peripheral blood, sampled 28 days after the second AZD1222 dose. The source is an adult who received the AZD1222 COVID-19 vaccine. CDR3s include the opening cysteine and the closing phenylalanine or tryptophan. A D gene is named only where the DNA matches it firmly. Not every row has a clone size; where given, it reads once, few, many or a size class.

d_gene | len | j_gene | v_gene | abundance | CDR3nt | CDR3aa
TRBD1 | 21 | TRBJ2-3 | TRBV24-1 | - | TGTGCCACCAGTGATCCCTTGGGATCTTCCGGGACAGGGGGAAGCACAGATACGCAGTATTTT | CATSDPLGSSGTGGSTDTQYF
- | 12 | TRBJ1-1 | TRBV12-5 | - | TGTGCTAGTGGCTTCGAGGGCCTTGAAGCTTTCTTT | CASGFEGLEAFF
TRBD2 | 14 | TRBJ2-1 | TRBV29-1 | - | TGCAGCACCTTACTAGCGGGGAACTACAATGAGCAGTTCTTC | CSTLLAGNYNEQFF
- | 15 | TRBJ1-3 | TRBV5-8 | once | TGTGCCAGCAGCTTGGCCCAGGGGTCTGGAAACACCATATATTTT | CASSLAQGSGNTIYF
- | 14 | TRBJ2-7 | TRBV15 | - | TGTGCCACCAGCAGAGGTGGAGGCTCCTACGAGCAGTACTTC | CATSRGGGSYEQYF
TRBD2 | 16 | TRBJ2-3 | TRBV18 | - | TGTGCCAGCTCACCAGGACTAGCGGGAGTGGGAGATACGCAGTATTTT | CASSPGLAGVGDTQYF
TRBD2 | 15 | TRBJ2-1 | TRBV19 | once | TGTGCCAGTAGTATTTCAGCGGGAGGGCGCAATGAGCAGTTCTTC | CASSISAGGRNEQFF
TRBD1 | 16 | TRBJ2-2 | TRBV19 | - | TGTGCCAGTATATCCGGGACAGGAGCTTACACCGGGGAGCTGTTTTTT | CASISGTGAYTGELFF
- | 12 | TRBJ2-3 | TRBV11-2 | - | TGTGCCAGCAGCCCAGGGGTCGATACGCAGTATTTT | CASSPGVDTQYF
- | 12 | TRBJ2-1 | TRBV5-6 | - | TGTGCCAGCACCAGGACAGAGAATGAGCAGTTCTTC | CASTRTENEQFF
- | 15 | TRBJ2-3 | TRBV20-1 | - | TGCAGTGCTAGTATTTTGGCGTGGGGCACAGATACGCAGTATTTT | CSASILAWGTDTQYF